Reported below is one T cell receptor (beta chain). The antigen is unknown. The donors were members of the approximately 130-subject validation cohort (separate from the approximately 670-subject first cohort). Libraries were prepared by immunoSEQ multiplex PCR; TCRdb keeps only in-frame clonotypes and omits some of them. The sample lists around 400,000 clones; roughly 90% were seen once. This sample was taken from a study of cytomegalovirus exposure and HLA in healthy donors. In the study overall: The same platform used for the roughly 610 first-cohort repertoires was also used for the 100 to 150 validation repertoires, as a later analysis reported. Study-wide findings and caveats: The tendency of first-cohort TCR clusters to co-occur in the 120 validation repertoires was the finding of a later analysis. Cytomegalovirus association was listed for about 180 TCR beta chains.

The CDR3 covers 11 residues. V was trimmed by 3 bases and J by 15 bases, leaving 12 bases between them. CDR1 is SNHLY and CDR2 is FYNNEI in the germline V gene. The receptor comes from a woman aged 18-29 years in good health and CMV-seronegative. Input material: PBMCs. The chain recombines TRBV2 with TRBJ2-1; a weak D match, TRBD2 (5 bases). For the CDR3, the DNA is TGTGCCAGCAGTGAGGCTAGCCCCCCGTTCTTC. Translation: CASSEASPPFF.